The present T cell receptor (beta chain) was sequenced within a study of CD8+CD57+ T cells in acquired aplastic anemia. Study-wide background: The study obtained an average of around 3.4 ug of DNA from sorted CD4+ and CD8+ cells. Whole-study results and caveats: Fewer than 30 shared CD8+ CDR3s appeared highly expressed within patients' immunodominant clones.

This clonotype was detected many times. The antigen remains undetermined. Selection for sequencing was limited to patients who had shown CD8+CD57+ cell expansion by flow cytometry. Patients, without exception, had severe acquired aplastic anemia. The study sampled blood from patients who had received no therapy. The germline gives CDR1 DFQATT, CDR2 SNEGSKA (reference sequence). CDR3 length: 16 amino acids. V gave up 5 bases and J gave up 5 bases; unmatched junction bases: 13. Genomic DNA constituted the template upon which TCR beta VDJ and CDR3 profiling was performed. MiXCR was run by TCRdb on the reads, yielding one entry per CDR3 protein. The sample holds about 98,000 distinct CDR3 sequences, approximately 73% seen once.

Material for sequencing was sorted CD4+, CD8+, or CD8+CD57+ T cells (not recorded which) from PBMCs. This rearrangement joins TRBV20-1 to TRBJ2-5; TRBD2 aligns across 11 bases. This receptor was taken from a human donor with aplastic anemia. Here the CDR3 DNA reads TGCAGTGCTCCGGGCATGACTAGCGGGAAAGGGGAGACCCAGTACTTC. Its protein is CSAPGMTSGKGETQYF.